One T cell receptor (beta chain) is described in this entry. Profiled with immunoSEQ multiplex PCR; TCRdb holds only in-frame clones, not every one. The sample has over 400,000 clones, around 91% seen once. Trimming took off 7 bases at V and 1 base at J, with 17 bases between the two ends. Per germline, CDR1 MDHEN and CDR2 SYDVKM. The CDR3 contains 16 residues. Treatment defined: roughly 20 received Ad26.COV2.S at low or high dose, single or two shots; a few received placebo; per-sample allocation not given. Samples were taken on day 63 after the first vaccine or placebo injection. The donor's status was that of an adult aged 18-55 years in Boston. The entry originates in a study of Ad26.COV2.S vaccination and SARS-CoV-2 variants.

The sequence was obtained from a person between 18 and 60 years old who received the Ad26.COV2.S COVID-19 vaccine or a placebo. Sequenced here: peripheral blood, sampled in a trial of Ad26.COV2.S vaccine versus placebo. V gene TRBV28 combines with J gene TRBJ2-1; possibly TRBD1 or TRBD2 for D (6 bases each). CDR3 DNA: TGTGCCAGCAATTGGTTCGGGGGCGGATCCTACAATGAGCAGTTCTTC. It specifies CASNWFGGGSYNEQFF.